Detailed here is one T cell receptor (beta chain). Its antigen is as yet unknown. TCRdb reprocessed the 5' RACE reads with MiXCR, giving one entry per CDR3 protein. Among fewer than 400,000 distinct CDR3 sequences listed, about 16% were seen once. The data were taken from a study of T-cell memory formation after mild COVID-19. This CDR3 spans 13 amino acids. J lost 6 bases, V lost 7 bases, and 4 bases had no gene match. Germline assignment: CDR1 SEHNR and CDR2 FQNEAQ (reference sequence). The study, taken as a whole, reports: Some clones that responded turned up in pre-infection memory, which suggests that cross-reactive memory joined in.

Specimen: PBMCs or a T cell subset sorted from them (not recorded which). The clonotype was recovered from a man between 18 and 29 years old who had mild COVID-19 (a few samples of this study predate the infection). Cell type and time point are not known. The chain uses TRBV7-9 and TRBJ2-1; 9 bases match TRBD1. CDR3 sequence: CASTGTGRNEQFF. In nucleotides, the CDR3 is TGTGCCAGCACAGGGACAGGGCGCAATGAGCAGTTCTTC.